The entry below describes one T cell receptor (beta chain). The study recruited healthy Caucasian donors from Russia who were aged about 6 to 100. No fewer than 7 million PBMCs went into each sample. These data originate in a study of blood T cells in healthy people across ages. The germline CDR1 and CDR2 sequences are SQVTM and ANQGSEA. V lost 6 bases and J lost 7, with 15 bases in between. The CDR3 sequence is 12 residues long. A second PCR of about 7 to 12 cycles used a sample-barcoded 5' primer and a J-beta primer mix. A single record per CDR3 protein comes from TCRdb applying MiXCR to the 5' RACE reads. Counted here are 1.8 million or so distinct CDR3 sequences, about two fifths occurring once; the ten biggest clones make up 23%.

The sequencing input was blood. The rearrangement joins TRBV29-1 to TRBJ1-1; perhaps TRBD1 as D (6 bases). The source is a human donor in good health. The CDR3 region has the DNA TGCAGCGTGAGGGGGGTAGGAATTGAAGCTTTCTTT. Amino acids: CSVRGVGIEAFF.